The 3 T cell receptor beta chains presented below share a single source sample, sequenced in a study of T cells in localized non-small cell lung cancer. Repertoires were generated with immunoSEQ multiplex PCR, while TCRdb's copy carries only in-frame clones and drops some. The data contain about 74,000 clones, 84% of them singletons. The specimen was peripheral blood, collected before any cancer treatment. Source of these receptors: a female donor over 55 with stage I lung adenocarcinoma.

The chain uses TRBV13 and TRBJ2-7; D ambiguous. Trimming left V 0 bases short and J 1 base short, with 7 bases between. CDR3 length equals 14 residues. Germline V gene data show CDR1 as PRHDT and CDR2 as FYEKMQ (reference sequence). This CDR3 reads CASSLGGFSYEQYF. The CDR3 bases are TGTGCCAGCAGCTTAGGAGGCTTTTCCTACGAGCAGTACTTC.

The chain employs TRBV19 and TRBJ1-3; D gene uncertain. Germline V lookup: CDR1 LNHDA, CDR2 SQIVND (reference sequence). V was trimmed by 3 bases and J by 0 bases, leaving 9 bases between them. This CDR3 comprises 15 residues. The CDR3 bases are TGTGCCAGTAGTATTGGCCCAGGCTCTGGAAACACCATATATTTT. Residues: CASSIGPGSGNTIYF.

The CDR3 here is CASSMSRWRDYTGELFF. CDR3 coding DNA: TGTGCCAGTAGTATGTCCCGCTGGCGGGACTACACCGGGGAGCTGTTTTTT. The chain recombines TRBV19 with TRBJ2-2; TRBD2 might be the D (6 bases). V lost 3 bases, J lost 3 bases, and 17 bases lay in between. The CDR3 is 17 amino acids. Germline CDR1 LNHDA, CDR2 SQIVND (reference sequence).